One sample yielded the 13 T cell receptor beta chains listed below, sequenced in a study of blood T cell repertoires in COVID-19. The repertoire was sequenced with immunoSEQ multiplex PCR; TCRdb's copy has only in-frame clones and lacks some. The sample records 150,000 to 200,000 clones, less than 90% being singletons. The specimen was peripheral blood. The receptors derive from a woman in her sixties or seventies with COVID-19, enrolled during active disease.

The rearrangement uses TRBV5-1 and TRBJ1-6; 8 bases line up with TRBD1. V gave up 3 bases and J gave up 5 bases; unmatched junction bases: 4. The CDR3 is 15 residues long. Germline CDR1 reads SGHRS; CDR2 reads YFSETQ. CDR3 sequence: CASSSRGPHNSPLHF. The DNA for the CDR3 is TGCGCCAGCAGCTCCAGGGGGCCCCATAATTCACCCCTCCACTTT.

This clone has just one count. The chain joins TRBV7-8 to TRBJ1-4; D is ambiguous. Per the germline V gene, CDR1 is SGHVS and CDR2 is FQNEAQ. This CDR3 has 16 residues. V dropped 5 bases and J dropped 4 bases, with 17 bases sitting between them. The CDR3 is CASSEGPSRYNEKLFF. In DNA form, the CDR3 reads TGTGCCAGCAGCGAAGGCCCAAGCAGGTATAATGAAAAACTGTTTTTT.

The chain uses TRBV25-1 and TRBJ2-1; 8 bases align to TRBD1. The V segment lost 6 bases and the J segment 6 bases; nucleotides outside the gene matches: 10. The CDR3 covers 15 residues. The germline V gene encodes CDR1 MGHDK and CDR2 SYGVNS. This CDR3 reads CASSPRGRYVNEQFF. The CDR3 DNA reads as TGTGCCAGCAGCCCCAGGGGGCGTTATGTCAATGAGCAGTTCTTC.

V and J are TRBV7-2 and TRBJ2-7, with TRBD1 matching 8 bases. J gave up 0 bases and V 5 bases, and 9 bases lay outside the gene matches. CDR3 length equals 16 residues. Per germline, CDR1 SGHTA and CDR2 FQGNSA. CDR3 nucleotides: TGTGCCAGCAGCGACCGGACAGGGTGGAACTCCTACGAGCAGTACTTC. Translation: CASSDRTGWNSYEQYF.

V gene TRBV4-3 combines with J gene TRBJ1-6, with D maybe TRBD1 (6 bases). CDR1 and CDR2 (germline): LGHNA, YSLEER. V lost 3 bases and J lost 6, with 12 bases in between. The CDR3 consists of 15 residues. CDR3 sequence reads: CASSQYRAGNSPLHF. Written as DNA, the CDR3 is TGCGCCAGCAGCCAGTACAGGGCTGGTAATTCACCCCTCCACTTT.

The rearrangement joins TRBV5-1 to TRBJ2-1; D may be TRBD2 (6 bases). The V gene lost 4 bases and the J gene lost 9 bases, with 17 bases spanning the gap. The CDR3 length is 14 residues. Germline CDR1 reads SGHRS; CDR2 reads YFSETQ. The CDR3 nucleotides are TGCGCCAGCAGCCCGGAGGGACGTGTGAGTGAGCAGTTCTTC. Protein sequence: CASSPEGRVSEQFF.

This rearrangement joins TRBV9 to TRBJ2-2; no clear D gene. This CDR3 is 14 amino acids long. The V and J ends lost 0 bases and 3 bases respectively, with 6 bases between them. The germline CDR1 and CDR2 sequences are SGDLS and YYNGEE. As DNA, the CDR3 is TGTGCCAGCAGCGTAGATTCCGACACCGGGGAGCTGTTTTTT. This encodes CASSVDSDTGELFF.

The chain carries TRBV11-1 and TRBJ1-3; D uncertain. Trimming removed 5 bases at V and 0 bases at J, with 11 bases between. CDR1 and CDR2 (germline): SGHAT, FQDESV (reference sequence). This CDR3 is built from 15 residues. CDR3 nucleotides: TGTGCCAGCAGCCCCGACACCTCCTCTGGAAACACCATATATTTT. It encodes CASSPDTSSGNTIYF. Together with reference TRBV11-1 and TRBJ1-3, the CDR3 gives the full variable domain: EAEVAQSPRYKITEKSQAVAFWCDPISGHATLYWYRQILGQGPELLVQFQDESVVDDSQLPKDRFSAERLKGVDSTLKIQPAELGDSAMYLCASSPDTSSGNTIYFGEGSWLTVV.

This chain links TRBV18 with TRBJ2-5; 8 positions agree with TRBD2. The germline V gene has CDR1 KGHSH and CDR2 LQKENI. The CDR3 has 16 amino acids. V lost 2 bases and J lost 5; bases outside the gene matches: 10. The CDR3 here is CASSPGTGGPSETQYF. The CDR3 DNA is TGTGCCAGCTCACCAGGCACGGGAGGGCCCTCTGAGACCCAGTACTTC.

The CDR3 protein is CASSPLGTGDEKLFF. The CDR3 nucleotides read TGTGCCAGCAGCCCCTTAGGGACAGGGGACGAAAAACTGTTTTTT. V and J are TRBV14 and TRBJ1-4, with 10 bases identical to TRBD1. The germline V gene encodes CDR1 SGHDN and CDR2 FVKESK. CDR3 length: 15 amino acids. With 4 bases clipped from V and 8 bases from J, the junction kept 7 bases outside the gene matches.

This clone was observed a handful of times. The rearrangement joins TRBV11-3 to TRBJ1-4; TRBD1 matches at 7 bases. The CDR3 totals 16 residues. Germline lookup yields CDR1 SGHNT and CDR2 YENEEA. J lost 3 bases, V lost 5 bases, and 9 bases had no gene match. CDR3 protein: CASSLTWGQPNEKLFF. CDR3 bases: TGTGCCAGCAGCCTCACCTGGGGACAGCCTAATGAAAAACTGTTTTTT.

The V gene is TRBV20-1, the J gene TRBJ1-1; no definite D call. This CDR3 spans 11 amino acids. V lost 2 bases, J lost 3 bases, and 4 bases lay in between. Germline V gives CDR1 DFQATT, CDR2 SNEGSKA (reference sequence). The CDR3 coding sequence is TGCAGTGCTAGATCTTACACTGAAGCTTTCTTT. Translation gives CSARSYTEAFF.

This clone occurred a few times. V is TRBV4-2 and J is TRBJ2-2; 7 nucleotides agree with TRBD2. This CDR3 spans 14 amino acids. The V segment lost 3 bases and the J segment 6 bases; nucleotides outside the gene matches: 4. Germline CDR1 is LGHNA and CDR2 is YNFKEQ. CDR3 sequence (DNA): TGTGCCAGCAGCCATACGGGAGGACCCGGGGAGCTGTTTTTT. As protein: CASSHTGGPGELFF.